A selection of T cell receptor beta chains follows, all from one sample in a study of CD8 T cells in ankylosing spondylitis. TCRdb itself ran the 5' RACE reads through MiXCR, one entry per CDR3 protein. The sample lists about 150,000 distinct CDR3 sequences; around 6.6% were seen once. Sequenced input: blood, either unsorted or a sorted T cell fraction (not recorded which). The source is a female donor with ankylosing spondylitis or in good health (not recorded which). Each CDR3 is given with its conserved first and last residue. Fields, in order: clone size, V gene, CDR3 protein. Some rows have no size entry. The others give once, few or many, or a class for an expanded clone.

clone size: many
V gene: TRBV20-1
CDR3 protein: CSAKFLAGAKNIQYF

clone size: many
V gene: TRBV4-2
CDR3 protein: CASSQDIQGGYGYTF

clone size: many
V gene: TRBV20-1
CDR3 protein: CSIPQGGTPQHF

clone size: many
V gene: TRBV20-1
CDR3 protein: CSAAPGPEVGWETQYF

clone size: many
V gene: TRBV7-9
CDR3 protein: CASSLRRSSGYNEQFF

clone size: many
V gene: TRBV7-2
CDR3 protein: CASSLGLSSYEQYF

clone size: many
V gene: TRBV20-1
CDR3 protein: CSAPPRDRVETQYF

clone size: few
V gene: TRBV12-3/TRBV12-4
CDR3 protein: CASSLNVGPQRPQETQYF

clone size: many
V gene: TRBV6-5
CDR3 protein: CASSYERNTGELFF

clone size: many
V gene: TRBV20-1
CDR3 protein: CSARKVGGSSYNEQFF

clone size: few
V gene: TRBV30
CDR3 protein: CAWSNKGGVGSSPLHF

clone size: many
V gene: TRBV3-1
CDR3 protein: CASSQDLGNGNGYTF

clone size: many
V gene: TRBV4-1
CDR3 protein: CASSGTGGSGANVLTF

clone size: -
V gene: TRBV7-2
CDR3 protein: CASSLRWRRGTEAFF

clone size: many
V gene: TRBV4-1
CDR3 protein: CASSQDWQGDYEQYF

clone size: many
V gene: TRBV4-2
CDR3 protein: CASSPGGTINTGELFF